This record concerns one T cell receptor (beta chain) sequence. A read error is possible here, since a much larger clone lies one base away. The ends lost 5 bases at V and 1 base at J; junction bases unmatched: 3. The V gene's germline CDR1 is SEHNR and CDR2 FQNEAQ (reference sequence). The CDR3 sequence is 15 residues long. RNA transcripts served as the template for amplifying TCR beta CDR3 regions. First-round RT-PCR with HTBI primers amplified the TCR CDR3 region. TCRdb called the multiplex PCR reads again in MiXCR, with one record for every CDR3 protein. Of under 350,000 distinct CDR3 sequences listed, approximately 15% were seen once; the top ten hold 7.9%. This entry comes from a study of T cells in Graves' hyperthyroidism and ophthalmopathy.

Sequenced sample: blood. The chain combines TRBV7-9 with TRBJ2-2; 8 nucleotides match TRBD1. The sequence was collected from a woman in her thirties or forties with Graves' hyperthyroidism. The CDR3 reads CASSRTGKNTGELFF. DNA for the CDR3: TGTGCCAGCAGCCGGACAGGGAAGAACACCGGGGAGCTGTTTTTT.